The source of this T cell receptor (beta chain) is a study of blood T cell repertoires in COVID-19. Study information: COVID-19 samples, acute and convalescent, were from the United States, Italy and Spain. T cells, B-cell-depleted T cells, or PBMCs supplied cDNA or gDNA.

The CDR3 runs 16 residues. CDR1 is SGHRS, CDR2 YFSETQ, per germline. Deletions cut 4 bases from V and 2 bases from J, with 18 bases between. In the authors' methods: Estimation of nucleated cell counts was performed using reference gene primer amplification. The repertoire was sequenced with immunoSEQ multiplex PCR; TCRdb's copy has only in-frame clones and lacks some. The V and J calls and clone size come from that table; D and trimming were worked out from the DNA. The sample lists about 150,000 clones, approximately 79% occurring once. Material: peripheral blood. The V and J genes are TRBV5-1 and TRBJ1-1; D is unclear. This TCR was recovered from a man between 50 and 59 years old with active or convalescent COVID-19. The CDR3 sequence is CASSRRPQEANTEAFF. The DNA of the CDR3 is TGCGCCAGCAGCCGCCGACCGCAAGAGGCTAACACTGAAGCTTTCTTT.